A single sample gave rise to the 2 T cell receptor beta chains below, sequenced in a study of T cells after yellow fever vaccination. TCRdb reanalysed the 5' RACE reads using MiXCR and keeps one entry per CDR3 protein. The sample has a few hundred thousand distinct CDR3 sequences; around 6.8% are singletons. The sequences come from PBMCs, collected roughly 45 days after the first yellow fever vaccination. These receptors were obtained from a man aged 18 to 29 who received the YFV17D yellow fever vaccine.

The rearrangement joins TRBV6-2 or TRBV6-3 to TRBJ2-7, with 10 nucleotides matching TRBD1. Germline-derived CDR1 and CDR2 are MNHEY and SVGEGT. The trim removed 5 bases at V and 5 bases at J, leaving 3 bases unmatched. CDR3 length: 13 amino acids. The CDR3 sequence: CASSGTGDHEQYV. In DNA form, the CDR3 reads TGTGCCAGCAGTGGGACAGGGGACCACGAGCAGTACGTC.

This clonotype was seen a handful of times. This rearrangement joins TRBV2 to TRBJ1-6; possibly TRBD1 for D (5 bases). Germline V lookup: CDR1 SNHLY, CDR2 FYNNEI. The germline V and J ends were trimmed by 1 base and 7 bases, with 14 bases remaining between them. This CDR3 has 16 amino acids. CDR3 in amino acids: CASSEGDGRANSPLHF. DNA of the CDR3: TGTGCCAGCAGTGAAGGGGATGGCAGGGCAAATTCACCCCTCCACTTT. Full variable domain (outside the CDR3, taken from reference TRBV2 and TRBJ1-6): EPEVTQTPSHQVTQMGQEVILRCVPISNHLYFYWYRQILGQKVEFLVSFYNNEISEKSEIFDDQFSVERPDGSNFTLKIRSTKLEDSAMYFCASSEGDGRANSPLHFGNGTRLTVT.